A single sample gave rise to the 5 T cell receptor beta chains below, sequenced in a study of T cell responses to AZD1222 COVID-19 vaccine. Sequencing used immunoSEQ multiplex PCR; TCRdb keeps in-frame clones, though not all of them. The sample includes roughly 84,000 clones, around 90% of them seen just once. The sample was peripheral blood, taken on day 0 of AZD1222 vaccination. The source of these receptors is an adult in good health.

The gene calls are TRBV12-3 or TRBV12-4 and TRBJ1-5, with D unclear. V dropped 5 bases and J dropped 6 bases, with 8 bases sitting between them. The length of the CDR3 is 12 residues. The DNA for the CDR3 is TGTGCCAGCAGTCAGCAAAGTCAGCCCCAGCATTTT. It yields the protein CASSQQSQPQHF.

The CDR3 sequence is CASSQRAGTGELFF. In DNA, the CDR3 is TGTGCCAGCAGCCAAAGGGCGGGCACCGGGGAGCTGTTTTTT. The rearrangement joins TRBV3-1 (or the pseudogene TRBV3-2) to TRBJ2-2, with a weak D call TRBD2 (5 bases). The V end was cut by 2 bases, the J end by 4 bases, with 8 bases between. CDR1 LGHDT and CDR2 YNNKEL come from the germline V gene (reference sequence). The CDR3 is made up of 14 amino acids.

The chain joins TRBV6-5 to TRBJ1-5, with TRBD1 as a possible D gene (6 bases). Germline V gives CDR1 MNHEY, CDR2 SVGAGI. V gave up 0 bases and J gave up 3 bases, with 9 bases separating them. The CDR3 contains 15 residues. CDR3 sequence: CASSYSRGHNQPQHF. The CDR3 DNA is TGTGCCAGCAGTTACTCCAGGGGCCACAATCAGCCCCAGCATTTT.

The chain recombines TRBV30 with TRBJ1-5, with D unclear. The CDR3 contains 18 residues. Germline lookup yields CDR1 GTSNPN and CDR2 SVGIG (reference sequence). V lost 4 bases to trimming and J lost 1 base, with 23 bases between them. The CDR3 coding sequence is TGTGCCTGGACCCACCCCCTCTCCCAAGGTGGGAGCAATCAGCCCCAGCATTTT. Its protein product is CAWTHPLSQGGSNQPQHF.

The rearrangement uses TRBV7-9 and TRBJ2-1; the D is unclear. The CDR3 is made up of 12 amino acids. Germline CDR1 SEHNR, CDR2 FQNEAQ (reference sequence). Trimming removed 2 bases at V and 4 bases at J, with 3 bases between. The CDR3 region has the DNA TGTGCCAGCAGCTTAACGTACAATGAGCAGTTCTTC. It encodes CASSLTYNEQFF.